The 18 T cell receptor beta chains given below trace back to one sample, sequenced in a study of cytomegalovirus exposure and HLA in healthy donors. The study ran its PCR with 60 Vbeta and 13 Jbeta primers. TCRdb's copy holds only in-frame clones and misses some; the assay was immunoSEQ multiplex PCR. The top ten hold about 2.8% of the sample, which has 60,000 to 70,000 clones, roughly 84% seen once. The sample comprised PBMCs. The receptors here all came from a woman aged 30 to 39 in good health and CMV-seronegative.

This clone was observed once. J is TRBJ1-5 and V is TRBV19, with D maybe TRBD1 (5 bases). The V gene lost 8 bases and the J gene lost 4 bases, with 15 bases spanning the gap. This CDR3 has 14 residues. Germline CDR1 and CDR2: LNHDA and SQIVND (reference sequence). The CDR3 loop reads CASGGLGLNQPQHF. The CDR3 DNA is TGTGCCAGTGGGGGGTTAGGACTAAATCAGCCCCAGCATTTT.

Comment on this clone: No conserved phenylalanine or tryptophan ends this CDR3, so it is likely a read error. This sequence joins TRBV19 and TRBJ1-2; TRBD1 matches 7 bases. Trimming removed 5 bases from V and 5 bases from J; junction bases left unmatched: 8. The CDR3 runs to 14 residues. Germline CDR1 LNHDA, CDR2 SQIVND (reference sequence). The CDR3 is CASSFQGDSYGYTL. The CDR3 DNA reads as TGTGCCAGTAGTTTCCAGGGGGACAGTTATGGCTACACCCTC.

Here the CDR3 reads CASSSQSGGYTQYF. The CDR3 DNA reads TGTGCCAGCAGCTCCCAGTCGGGGGGTTATACGCAGTATTTT. The chain joins TRBV7-2 to TRBJ2-3, with 7 bases identical to TRBD2. The CDR3 length is 14 residues. The germline V gene encodes CDR1 SGHTA and CDR2 FQGNSA. V was pared by 4 bases and J by 7 bases, with 8 bases of the junction left unmatched.

This clone was seen a single time. Here the CDR3 reads CASSLAGQGGGTDTQYF. DNA for the CDR3: TGTGCCAGCAGCTTAGCTGGACAGGGGGGCGGCACAGATACGCAGTATTTT. This rearrangement joins TRBV11-3 to TRBJ2-3; 10 positions match TRBD1. This CDR3 has 17 amino acids. The germline V gene has CDR1 SGHNT and CDR2 YENEEA. V lost 1 base, J lost 1 base, and 5 bases stayed unmatched.

The chain couples TRBV11-3 to TRBJ2-1; weak D call: TRBD2 (7 bases). Germline lookup yields CDR1 SGHNT and CDR2 YENEEA. The CDR3 is made up of 16 amino acids. With 6 bases removed from V and 6 bases from J, the gap between germline ends came to 21 bases. The CDR3 bases are TGTGCCAGCAGACATACGGGGGGCTATTATTCCAATGAGCAGTTCTTC. Translated: CASRHTGGYYSNEQFF.

The chain joins TRBV4-3 to TRBJ2-7, with unresolved D. The germline V gene encodes CDR1 LGHNA and CDR2 YSLEER. V was trimmed by 1 base and J by 3 bases, leaving 10 bases between them. The CDR3 is 14 residues long. CDR3 sequence reads: CASSQGSQLYEQYF. The CDR3 nucleotides are TGCGCCAGCAGCCAAGGGTCCCAACTCTACGAGCAGTACTTC.

A word on this clone: The junction shows a germline mismatch at one end, possibly a read error. The chain has TRBV7-2 and TRBJ2-7; 10 bases are shared with TRBD1. CDR1 is SGHTA and CDR2 is FQGNSA in the germline V gene. The CDR3 sequence is 14 residues long. CDR3 DNA: TGTGCCAGCAGTTTAGACAGGGGGCCGAGGGAGCAGTACTTC. Translating gives CASSLDRGPREQYF.

This clone was detected only once. This sequence joins TRBV7-2 and TRBJ1-2; 9 bases line up with TRBD1. Germline V gene sequence: CDR1 SGHTA, CDR2 FQGNSA. Germline trimming cut 4 bases from V and 5 bases from J; bases unmatched to any gene: 11. The length of the CDR3 is 16 residues. DNA of the CDR3: TGTGCCAGCAGCTCAAGCCCGGGACAGGGAAATTATGGCTACACCTTC. This gives the protein CASSSSPGQGNYGYTF.

This sequence joins TRBV7-9 and TRBJ2-5; 9 bases are shared with TRBD2. Germline loops: CDR1 SEHNR, CDR2 FQNEAQ (reference sequence). With 1 base clipped from V and 4 bases from J, the junction kept 1 base outside the gene matches. The CDR3 is 14 residues long. CDR3 sequence (DNA): TGTGCCAGCAGCTTAGTGGGACTAGCAGAGACCCAGTACTTC. Its protein is CASSLVGLAETQYF.

This clone was seen more than once but under ten times. The V call is TRBV5-1, the J call TRBJ2-1; D gene uncertain. Trimming removed 4 bases at V and 0 bases at J, with 11 bases between. The V gene's germline CDR1 is SGHRS and CDR2 YFSETQ. The CDR3 runs to 15 residues. The CDR3 bases are TGCGCCAGCAGCCTCTACTTCGGCTCCTACAATGAGCAGTTCTTC. This sequence encodes CASSLYFGSYNEQFF.

The chain employs TRBV4-1 and TRBJ2-7; D perhaps matches TRBD2 (6 bases). CDR3 size: 16 residues. CDR1 is MGHRA and CDR2 is YSYEKL in the germline V gene. Trimming took off 4 bases at V and 2 bases at J, with 18 bases between the two ends. For the CDR3, the DNA is TGCGCCAGCAGCCCCAAATCGGGGACTGGGGCCTACGAGCAGTACTTC. The encoded protein is CASSPKSGTGAYEQYF.

The CDR3 coding sequence is TGTGCCAGCAGTTTAAGAGGTCGCGGGACCTACAATGAGCAGTTCTTC. The encoded protein is CASSLRGRGTYNEQFF. The J gene is TRBJ2-1, the V gene TRBV27, with D possibly TRBD2 on 6 matching bases. CDR1 is MNHEY and CDR2 is SMNVEV in the germline V gene (reference sequence). This CDR3 has 16 amino acids. Trimming removed 2 bases at V and 2 bases at J, with 13 bases between.

The table lists this clone with a count of one. The rearrangement links TRBV5-4 to TRBJ2-3; 12 nucleotides line up with TRBD2. The germline V gene encodes CDR1 SGHNT and CDR2 YYREEE (reference sequence). Trimming removed 5 bases from V and 0 bases from J; junction bases left unmatched: 1. The CDR3 contains 15 residues. CDR3 nucleotide sequence: TGTGCCAGCAGGACTAGCGGGGGAAGCACAGATACGCAGTATTTT. Its translation is CASRTSGGSTDTQYF.

The chain links TRBV18 to TRBJ1-1, with D possibly being TRBD1 (5 bases). CDR1 is KGHSH, CDR2 LQKENI, per germline. The CDR3 sequence is 14 residues long. V was trimmed by 3 bases and J by 6 bases, leaving 14 bases between them. CDR3 nucleotide sequence: TGTGCCAGCTCACCCCTTAACAGGTACCCTGAAGCTTTCTTT. Protein: CASSPLNRYPEAFF.

The rearrangement joins TRBV2 to TRBJ2-2; D is unclear. The germline CDR1 and CDR2 sequences are SNHLY and FYNNEI. Trimming took off 6 bases at V and 6 bases at J, with 8 bases between the two ends. This CDR3 comprises 12 residues. In DNA form, the CDR3 reads TGTGCCAGCAGCCCTCCGGCCGGGGAGCTGTTTTTT. This codes for CASSPPAGELFF.

J is TRBJ1-5 and V is TRBV6-4, with D maybe TRBD1 (6 bases). V lost 9 bases to trimming and J lost 2 bases, with 14 bases between them. From germline, CDR1 is MRHNA and CDR2 SNTAGT. This CDR3 spans 14 amino acids. The CDR3 spells CARGAGRGNQPQHF. DNA for the CDR3: TGTGCCAGGGGGGCAGGGAGAGGCAATCAGCCCCAGCATTTT.

The rearrangement uses TRBV27 and TRBJ2-7; TRBD1 matches at 7 bases. Germline-derived CDR1 and CDR2 are MNHEY and SMNVEV (reference sequence). V lost 0 bases, J lost 2 bases, and 1 base stayed unmatched. The CDR3 is made up of 14 amino acids. DNA for the CDR3: TGTGCCAGCAGTTTATCGGGACAGCCCTACGAGCAGTACTTC. Translated: CASSLSGQPYEQYF.

This clone was seen only once. The chain uses TRBV19 and TRBJ2-1; D may be TRBD2 (6 bases). The CDR3 extends over 16 amino acids. CDR1 is LNHDA, CDR2 SQIVND, per germline (reference sequence). Trimming cost V 3 bases and J 0 bases, with 12 bases left between them. CDR3 sequence: CASSISGYSSYNEQFF. The DNA of the CDR3 is TGTGCCAGTAGTATCAGCGGGTATAGCTCCTACAATGAGCAGTTCTTC.